These 4 T cell receptor beta chains came from one sample sequenced in a study of PD-1 blockade in classical Hodgkin lymphoma. The time point is: cycle 4 day 1 (C4D1), after more than 5 weeks of nivolumab. Patients all relapsed after autologous stem cell transplantation, and there was variation in brentuximab vedotin exposure. Using immunoSEQ multiplex PCR, the repertoire was profiled, and TCRdb retains in-frame clones only, with some absent. This table holds approximately 44,000 clones, just over 65% found once. The specimen was peripheral blood mononuclear cells (PBMCs), collected before the fourth cycle of nivolumab. Receptors were obtained from a human donor with classical Hodgkin lymphoma.

This clone was detected only once. The chain uses TRBV7-2 and TRBJ2-1, with 7 positions matching TRBD1. V was clipped by 5 bases and J by 11 bases; unmatched bases: 9. CDR1 and CDR2 from the germline V gene are SGHTA and FQGNSA. This CDR3 is built from 13 residues. CDR3 coding DNA: TGTGCCAGCAGCCCCAGGGGACAGCAAAAGCAGTTCTTC. This sequence encodes CASSPRGQQKQFF.

This clone was found a few times. This chain uses TRBV2 with TRBJ1-2; 10 nucleotides agree with TRBD1. After removal of 5 bases from V and 3 bases from J, the junction contained 3 bases not matched to a gene. Germline values: CDR1 SNHLY, CDR2 FYNNEI. This CDR3 is 14 amino acids long. The CDR3 region has the DNA TGTGCCAGCAGTTGGGACAGGGGAGACTATGGCTACACCTTC. Its protein product is CASSWDRGDYGYTF.

The V and J genes are TRBV11-2 and TRBJ1-3; D is unresolved. Per the germline V gene, CDR1 is SGHAT and CDR2 is FQNNGV. V shed 6 bases and J shed 2 bases, with 8 bases lying between them. The CDR3 consists of 13 residues. The CDR3 sequence is CASSLRPGNTIYF. The CDR3 region has the DNA TGTGCCAGCAGTCTTCGACCTGGAAACACCATATATTTT.

The V call is TRBV5-1, the J call TRBJ1-4; D is perhaps TRBD1 (5 bases). Germline lookup yields CDR1 SGHRS and CDR2 YFSETQ. The CDR3 is 15 residues long. V shed 4 bases and J shed 0 bases, with 10 bases lying between them. Written as DNA, the CDR3 is TGCGCCAGCAGCGGGGACGGTGCAACTAATGAAAAACTGTTTTTT. Residues: CASSGDGATNEKLFF.